A selection of T cell receptor beta chains follows, all from one sample in a study of cytomegalovirus exposure and HLA in healthy donors. Measured with immunoSEQ multiplex PCR; TCRdb has only the in-frame clones, and not every one. The sample records about 120,000 clones, around 86% being singletons. The sequenced sample consisted of PBMCs. The receptors stem from a woman aged 30 to 39 in good health and CMV-seronegative. Both conserved end residues are part of each CDR3. Each record gives: CDR3 protein, CDR3 DNA, V gene, clone size, J gene, D gene. The D gene is left open where the match is weak. Not every row has a clone size; where given, it reads once, few, many or a size class.

CASSFPGQTEQYF | TGCGCCAGCAGCTTCCCGGGACAGACCGAGCAGTACTTC | TRBV5-1 | NA | TRBJ2-7 | TRBD1
CASSLAGNTEAFF | TGTGCCAGCAGCTTAGCCGGGAACACTGAAGCTTTCTTT | TRBV11-2 | once | TRBJ1-1 | NA
CASSSTGGLVNEKLFF | TGTGCCAGCAGCTCGACAGGGGGCCTTGTTAATGAAAAACTGTTTTTT | TRBV5-5 | NA | TRBJ1-4 | TRBD1
CASSLGAYTEAFF | TGTGCCAGCAGCTTGGGAGCCTACACTGAAGCTTTCTTT | TRBV5-8 | NA | TRBJ1-1 | NA
CASSNSLASPGNEQFF | TGTGCCAGTAGTAACTCTCTAGCCTCCCCCGGGAATGAGCAGTTCTTC | TRBV19 | NA | TRBJ2-1 | NA
CASSPLAGGRPDTQYF | TGCGCCAGCAGCCCTTTAGCGGGAGGGAGGCCAGATACGCAGTATTTT | TRBV5-1 | NA | TRBJ2-3 | TRBD2
CASSNMAQETQYF | TGTGCCAGCAGCAACATGGCCCAAGAGACCCAGTACTTC | TRBV5-6 | NA | TRBJ2-5 | NA
CASSGTSGSTTGELFF | TGCGCCAGCAGCGGAACTAGCGGGAGTACGACCGGGGAGCTGTTTTTT | TRBV5-1 | NA | TRBJ2-2 | TRBD2
CATSRDHPGYNYGYTF | TGTGCCACCAGCAGAGATCATCCGGGGTATAACTATGGCTACACCTTC | TRBV15 | NA | TRBJ1-2 | NA
CASSGAGGSSYNEQFF | TGTGCCAGCAGCGGTGCGGGCGGGAGCTCCTACAATGAGCAGTTCTTC | TRBV9 | once | TRBJ2-1 | TRBD2
CASSLELAGGTDTQYF | TGTGCCAGCAGCTTAGAACTAGCGGGAGGCACAGATACGCAGTATTTT | TRBV7-2 | few | TRBJ2-3 | TRBD2
CASSLNDNSYEQYF | TGCGCCAGCAGCCTAAATGACAACTCCTACGAGCAGTACTTC | TRBV5-1 | NA | TRBJ2-7 | NA
CASSSRQTVNEKLFF | TGTGCCAGCAGCTCACGACAGACAGTTAATGAAAAACTGTTTTTT | TRBV14 | NA | TRBJ1-4 | NA
CASSAAGLLNEQFF | TGCGCCAGCAGTGCAGCGGGATTGTTGAATGAGCAGTTCTTC | TRBV10-2 | NA | TRBJ2-1 | TRBD2
CASSQDGGQGSYEQYF | TGCGCCAGCAGCCAAGATGGGGGACAGGGTTCTTACGAGCAGTACTTC | TRBV4-3 | NA | TRBJ2-7 | TRBD1
CASSLVGEVYEQYF | TGTGCCAGCAGCTTAGTAGGGGAGGTGTACGAGCAGTACTTC | TRBV7-8 | NA | TRBJ2-7 | NA